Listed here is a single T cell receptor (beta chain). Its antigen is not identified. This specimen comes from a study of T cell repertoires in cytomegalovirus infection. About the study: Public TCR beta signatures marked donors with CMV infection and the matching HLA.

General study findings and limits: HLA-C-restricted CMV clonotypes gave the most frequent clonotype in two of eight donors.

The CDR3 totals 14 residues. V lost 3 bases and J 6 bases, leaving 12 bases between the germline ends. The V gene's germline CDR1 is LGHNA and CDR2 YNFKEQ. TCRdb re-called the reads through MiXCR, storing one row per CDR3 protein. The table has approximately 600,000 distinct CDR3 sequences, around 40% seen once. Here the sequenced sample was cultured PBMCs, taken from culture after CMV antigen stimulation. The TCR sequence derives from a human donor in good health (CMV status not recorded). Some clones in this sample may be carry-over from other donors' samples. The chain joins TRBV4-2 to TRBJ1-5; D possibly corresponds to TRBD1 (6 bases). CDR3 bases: TGTGCCAGCAGCCACGAAGGGGGAACTCAGCCCCAGCATTTT. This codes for CASSHEGGTQPQHF.